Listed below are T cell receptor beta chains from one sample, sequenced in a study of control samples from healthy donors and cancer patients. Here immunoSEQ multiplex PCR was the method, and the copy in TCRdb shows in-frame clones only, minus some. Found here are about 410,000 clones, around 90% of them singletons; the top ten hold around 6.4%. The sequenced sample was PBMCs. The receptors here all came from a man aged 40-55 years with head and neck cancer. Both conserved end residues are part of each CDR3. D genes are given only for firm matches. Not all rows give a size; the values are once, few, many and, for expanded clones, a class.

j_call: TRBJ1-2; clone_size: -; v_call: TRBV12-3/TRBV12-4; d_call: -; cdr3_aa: CASSYTASYGYTF; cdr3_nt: TGTGCCAGCAGCTATACGGCTTCGTATGGCTACACCTTC
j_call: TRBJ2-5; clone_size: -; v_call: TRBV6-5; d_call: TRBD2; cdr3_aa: CASSRGTSGQETQYF; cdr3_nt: TGTGCCAGCAGTCGTGGGACTAGCGGACAAGAGACCCAGTACTTC
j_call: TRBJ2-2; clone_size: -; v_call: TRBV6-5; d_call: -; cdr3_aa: CASSLFLSGELFF; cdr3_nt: TGTGCCAGCAGCCTTTTCTTATCCGGGGAGCTGTTTTTT
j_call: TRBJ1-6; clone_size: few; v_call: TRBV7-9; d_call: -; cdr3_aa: CASSLGQDSPLHF; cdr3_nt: TGTGCCAGCAGCTTAGGACAGGATTCACCCCTCCACTTT
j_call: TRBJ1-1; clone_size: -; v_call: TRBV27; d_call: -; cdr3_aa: CASSLVGTRLNTEAFF; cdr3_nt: TGTGCCAGCAGTTTAGTTGGGACACGGTTGAACACTGAAGCTTTCTTT
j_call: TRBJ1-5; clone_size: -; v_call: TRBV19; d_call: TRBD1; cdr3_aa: CASTPSPTGFQPQHF; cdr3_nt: TGTGCCAGTACACCGTCCCCGACAGGGTTTCAGCCCCAGCATTTT
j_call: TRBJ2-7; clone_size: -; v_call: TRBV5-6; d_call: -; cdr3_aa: CASSLQRYEQYF; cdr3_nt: TGTGCCAGCAGCTTACAGAGATACGAGCAGTACTTC
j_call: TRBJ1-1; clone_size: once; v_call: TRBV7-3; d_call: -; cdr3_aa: CASSLSRQGTEAFF; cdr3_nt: TGTGCCAGCAGCTTAAGTCGGCAGGGCACTGAAGCTTTCTTT
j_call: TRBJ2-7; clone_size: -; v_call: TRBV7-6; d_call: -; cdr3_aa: CASSLHVKAYEQYF; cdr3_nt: TGTGCCAGCAGCTTACATGTCAAAGCCTACGAGCAGTACTTC
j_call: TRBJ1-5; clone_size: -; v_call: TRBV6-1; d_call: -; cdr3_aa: CASSEGPYSNQPQHF; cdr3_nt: TGTGCCAGCAGTGAAGGGCCATATAGCAATCAGCCCCAGCATTTT
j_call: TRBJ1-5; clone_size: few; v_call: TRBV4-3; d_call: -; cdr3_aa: CASSQDANQPQHF; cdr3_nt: TGCGCCAGCAGCCAAGACGCGAATCAGCCCCAGCATTTT
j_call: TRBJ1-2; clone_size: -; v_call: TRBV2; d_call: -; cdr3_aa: CASSEFQGRGYTF; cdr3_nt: TGTGCCAGCAGTGAATTCCAGGGGCGAGGCTACACCTTC
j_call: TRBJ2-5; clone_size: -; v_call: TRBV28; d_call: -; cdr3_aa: CASSFTRLGQETQYF; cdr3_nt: TGTGCCAGCAGTTTTACCCGACTAGGCCAAGAGACCCAGTACTTC
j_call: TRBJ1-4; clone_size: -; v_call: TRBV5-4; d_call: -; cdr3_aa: CASSLQPGTNEKLFF; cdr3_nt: TGTGCCAGCAGCCTGCAACCTGGAACTAATGAAAAACTGTTTTTT
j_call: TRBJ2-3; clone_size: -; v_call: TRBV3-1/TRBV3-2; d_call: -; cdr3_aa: CASSSWANGDTQYF; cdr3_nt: TGTGCCAGCAGCTCGTGGGCCAATGGGGATACGCAGTATTTT
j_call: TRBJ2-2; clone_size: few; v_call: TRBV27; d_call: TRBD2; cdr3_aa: CASSHGLARGELFF; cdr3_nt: TGTGCCAGCAGTCATGGACTAGCCAGAGGGGAGCTGTTTTTT
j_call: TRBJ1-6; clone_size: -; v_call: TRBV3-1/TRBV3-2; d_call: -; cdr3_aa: CASSYGTGRSPLHF; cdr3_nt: TGTGCCAGCAGCTACGGGACGGGAAGATCACCCCTCCACTTT
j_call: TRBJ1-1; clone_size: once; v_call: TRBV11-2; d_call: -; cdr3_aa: CASSLDWNTEAFF; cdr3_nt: TGTGCCAGCAGCTTAGATTGGAACACTGAAGCTTTCTTT
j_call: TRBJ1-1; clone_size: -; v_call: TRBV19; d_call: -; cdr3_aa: CASSIGPSRDTEAFF; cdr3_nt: TGTGCCAGTAGTATCGGGCCTTCTAGGGACACTGAAGCTTTCTTT
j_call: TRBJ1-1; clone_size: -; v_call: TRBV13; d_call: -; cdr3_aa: CASSLGRTEAFF; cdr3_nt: TGCGCCAGCAGCTTAGGACGAACTGAAGCTTTCTTT
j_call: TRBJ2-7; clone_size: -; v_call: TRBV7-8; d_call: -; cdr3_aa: CASSSGLVPAYEQYF; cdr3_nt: TGTGCCAGCAGCTCCGGCCTCGTTCCTGCCTACGAGCAGTACTTC
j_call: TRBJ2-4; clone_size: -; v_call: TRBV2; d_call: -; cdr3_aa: CASSENPRPRDIQYF; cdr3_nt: TGTGCCAGCAGTGAAAACCCCCGCCCGAGGGACATTCAGTACTTC
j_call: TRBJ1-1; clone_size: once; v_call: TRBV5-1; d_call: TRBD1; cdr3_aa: CASSLGTGMNTEAFF; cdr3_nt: TGCGCCAGCAGCTTAGGGACAGGGATGAACACTGAAGCTTTCTTT
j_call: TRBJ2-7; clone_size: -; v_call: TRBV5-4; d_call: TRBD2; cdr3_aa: CASSRMLTSGRAEQYF; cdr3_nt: TGTGCCAGCAGCCGGATGTTGACTAGCGGGAGGGCGGAGCAGTACTTC
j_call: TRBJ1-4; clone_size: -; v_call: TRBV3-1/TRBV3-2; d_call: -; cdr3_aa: CASSQDRVGGAGEKLFF; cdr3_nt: TGTGCCAGCAGCCAAGATCGGGTGGGGGGAGCAGGTGAAAAACTGTTTTTT
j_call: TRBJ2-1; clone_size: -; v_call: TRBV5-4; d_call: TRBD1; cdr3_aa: CASSLRTGVNEQFF; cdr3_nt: TGTGCCAGCAGCTTAAGGACAGGGGTCAATGAGCAGTTCTTC
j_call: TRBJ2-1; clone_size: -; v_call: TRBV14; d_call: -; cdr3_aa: CASSPRYSSVYSYNEQFF; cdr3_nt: TGTGCCAGCAGCCCAAGATATTCTAGCGTGTACTCCTACAATGAGCAGTTCTTC
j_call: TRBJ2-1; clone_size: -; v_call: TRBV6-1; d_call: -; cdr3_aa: CASSDGRNGGVGEQFF; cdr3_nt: TGTGCCAGCAGTGATGGGCGGAATGGGGGTGTCGGAGAGCAGTTCTTC
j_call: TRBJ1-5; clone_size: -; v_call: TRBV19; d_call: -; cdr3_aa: CASSIGVGGIPREAQHF; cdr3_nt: TGTGCCAGTAGTATAGGGGTGGGGGGAATACCCCGCGAAGCCCAGCATTTT
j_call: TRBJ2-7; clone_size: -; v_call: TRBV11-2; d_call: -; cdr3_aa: CASSLGFDGTYEQYF; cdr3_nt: TGTGCCAGCAGCTTAGGGTTCGACGGAACCTACGAGCAGTACTTC
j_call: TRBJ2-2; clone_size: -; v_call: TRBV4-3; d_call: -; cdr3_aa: CASSQSGQGGTGELFF; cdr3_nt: TGCGCCAGCAGCCAATCCGGACAGGGAGGGACCGGGGAGCTGTTTTTT
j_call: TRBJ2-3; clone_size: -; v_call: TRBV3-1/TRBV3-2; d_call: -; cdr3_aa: CASSRRDGSTDTQYF; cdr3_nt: TGTGCCAGCAGCCGCCGGGACGGCAGCACAGATACGCAGTATTTT
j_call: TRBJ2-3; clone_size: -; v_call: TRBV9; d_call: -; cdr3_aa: CASSVDPGAQYF; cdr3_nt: TGTGCCAGCAGCGTAGACCCAGGGGCGCAGTATTTT
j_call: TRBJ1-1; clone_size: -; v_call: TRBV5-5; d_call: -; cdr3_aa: CASTLVPTPEAFF; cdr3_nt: TGTGCCAGCACCCTGGTCCCCACCCCTGAAGCTTTCTTT
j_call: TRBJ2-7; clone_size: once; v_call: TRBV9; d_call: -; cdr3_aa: CASSAHTGTTYEQYF; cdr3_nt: TGTGCCAGCAGCGCTCACACAGGGACCACCTACGAGCAGTACTTC
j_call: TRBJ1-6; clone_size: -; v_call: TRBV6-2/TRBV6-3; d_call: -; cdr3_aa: CASSAREYNSPLHF; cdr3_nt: TGTGCCAGCAGTGCCAGGGAATATAATTCACCCCTCCACTTT
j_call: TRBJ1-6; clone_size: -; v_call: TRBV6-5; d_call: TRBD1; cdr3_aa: CASSYSGTGDSPLHF; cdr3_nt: TGTGCCAGCAGTTACTCTGGGACAGGGGATTCACCCCTCCACTTT
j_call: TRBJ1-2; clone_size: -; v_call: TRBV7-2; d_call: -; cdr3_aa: CASSLATSGGLSVWGYTF; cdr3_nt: TGTGCCAGCAGCTTAGCCACAAGTGGGGGGCTTTCGGTATGGGGCTACACCTTC
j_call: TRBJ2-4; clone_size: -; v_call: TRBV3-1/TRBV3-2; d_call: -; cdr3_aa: CASSQNKNIQYF; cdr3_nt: TGTGCCAGCAGCCAGAACAAAAACATTCAGTACTTC
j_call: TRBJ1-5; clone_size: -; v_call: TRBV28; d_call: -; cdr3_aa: CASSSDQPQHF; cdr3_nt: TGTGCCAGCAGTTCTGATCAGCCCCAGCATTTT
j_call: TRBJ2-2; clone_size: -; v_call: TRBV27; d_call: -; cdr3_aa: CASSFRFAWREELFF; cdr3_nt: TGTGCCAGCAGTTTTAGGTTTGCGTGGCGTGAGGAGCTGTTTTTT
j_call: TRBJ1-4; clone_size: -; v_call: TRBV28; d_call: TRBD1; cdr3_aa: CASSFPGTGNEKLFF; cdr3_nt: TGTGCCAGCAGTTTCCCGGGGACAGGGAACGAAAAACTGTTTTTT
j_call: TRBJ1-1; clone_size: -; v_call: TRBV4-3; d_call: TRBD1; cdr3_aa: CASSPTGVTEAFF; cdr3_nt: TGCGCCAGCAGCCCGACAGGGGTGACTGAAGCTTTCTTT
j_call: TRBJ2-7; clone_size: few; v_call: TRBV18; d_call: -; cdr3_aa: CASSLPQGYEQYF; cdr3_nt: TGTGCCAGCTCACTCCCACAGGGTTACGAGCAGTACTTC
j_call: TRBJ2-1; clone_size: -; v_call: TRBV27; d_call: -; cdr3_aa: CASSPTGTLYNEQFF; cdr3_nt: TGTGCCAGCAGTCCGACCGGGACTCTCTACAATGAGCAGTTCTTC
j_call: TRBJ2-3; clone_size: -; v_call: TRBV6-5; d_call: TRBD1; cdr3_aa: CASSSLPPTGADTQYF; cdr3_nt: TGTGCCAGCAGTTCCCTTCCCCCAACAGGGGCGGATACGCAGTATTTT
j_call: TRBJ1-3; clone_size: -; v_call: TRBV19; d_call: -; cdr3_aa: CASSFGPDPGNTIYF; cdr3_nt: TGTGCCAGTAGTTTTGGGCCAGACCCTGGAAACACCATATATTTT
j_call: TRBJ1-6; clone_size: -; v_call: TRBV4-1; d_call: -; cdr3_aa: CASSQDLEGRGVSPLHF; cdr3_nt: TGCGCCAGCAGCCAAGATCTTGAGGGGCGGGGAGTTTCACCCCTCCACTTT
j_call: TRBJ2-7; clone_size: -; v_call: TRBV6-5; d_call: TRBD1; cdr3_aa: CASSYDRAYEQYF; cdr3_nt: TGTGCCAGCAGTTACGACAGGGCCTACGAGCAGTACTTC
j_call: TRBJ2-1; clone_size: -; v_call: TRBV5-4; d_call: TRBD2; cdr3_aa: CASSPWTSGRVRSYNEQFF; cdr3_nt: TGTGCCAGCAGCCCTTGGACTAGCGGGAGGGTCCGCTCCTACAATGAGCAGTTCTTC
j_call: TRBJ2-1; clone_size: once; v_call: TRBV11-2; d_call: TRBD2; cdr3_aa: CASRFGLADHNEQFF; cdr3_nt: TGTGCCAGCAGGTTCGGACTAGCTGATCACAATGAGCAGTTCTTC
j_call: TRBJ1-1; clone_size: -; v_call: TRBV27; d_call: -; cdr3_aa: CASRSLRGGLALGTEAFF; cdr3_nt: TGTGCCAGCAGGAGTTTGCGGGGGGGGCTCGCCCTGGGCACTGAAGCTTTCTTT
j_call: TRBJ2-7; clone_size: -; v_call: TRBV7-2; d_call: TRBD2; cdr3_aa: CASSLRLAGYEQYF; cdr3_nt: TGTGCCAGCAGCTTACGGCTAGCGGGTTACGAGCAGTACTTC
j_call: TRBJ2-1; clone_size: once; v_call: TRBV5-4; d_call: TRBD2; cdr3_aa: CASSRLAGGGNEQFF; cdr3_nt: TGTGCCAGCAGCCGACTAGCGGGAGGGGGCAATGAGCAGTTCTTC
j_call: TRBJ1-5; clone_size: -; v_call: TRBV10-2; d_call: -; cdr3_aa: CASSIQSNQPQHF; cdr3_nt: TGCGCCAGCAGTATCCAGAGCAATCAGCCCCAGCATTTT
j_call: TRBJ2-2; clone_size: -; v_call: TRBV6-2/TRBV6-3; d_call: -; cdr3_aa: CASSYQLRTGELFF; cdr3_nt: TGTGCCAGCAGTTACCAGCTGAGGACCGGGGAGCTGTTTTTT
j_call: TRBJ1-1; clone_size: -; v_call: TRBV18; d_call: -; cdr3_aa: CASSPSGRENTEAFF; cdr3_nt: TGTGCCAGCTCACCCTCCGGCAGGGAGAACACTGAAGCTTTCTTT
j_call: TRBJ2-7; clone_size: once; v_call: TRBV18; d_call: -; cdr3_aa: CASSLSGVSYEQYF; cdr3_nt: TGTGCCAGCTCATTATCAGGGGTCTCCTACGAGCAGTACTTC
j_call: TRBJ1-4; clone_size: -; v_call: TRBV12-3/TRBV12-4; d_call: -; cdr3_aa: CASSFSAYEKLFF; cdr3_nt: TGTGCCAGCAGTTTTTCAGCCTACGAAAAACTGTTTTTT